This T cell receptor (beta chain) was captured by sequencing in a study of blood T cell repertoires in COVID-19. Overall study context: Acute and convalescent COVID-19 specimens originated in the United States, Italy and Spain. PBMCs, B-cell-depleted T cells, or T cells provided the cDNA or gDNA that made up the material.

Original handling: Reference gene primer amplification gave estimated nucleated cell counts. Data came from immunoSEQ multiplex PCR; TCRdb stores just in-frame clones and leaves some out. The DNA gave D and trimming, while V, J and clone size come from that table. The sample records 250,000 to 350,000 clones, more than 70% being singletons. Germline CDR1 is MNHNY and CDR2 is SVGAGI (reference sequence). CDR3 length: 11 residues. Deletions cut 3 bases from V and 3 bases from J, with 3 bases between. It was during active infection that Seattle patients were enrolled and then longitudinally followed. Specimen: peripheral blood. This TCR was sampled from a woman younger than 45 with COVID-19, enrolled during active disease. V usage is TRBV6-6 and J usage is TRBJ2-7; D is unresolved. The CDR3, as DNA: TGTGCCAGCAGTTATCGCTACGAGCAGTACTTC. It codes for CASSYRYEQYF.